This T cell receptor (beta chain) was profiled in a study of blood T cell repertoires in COVID-19. Study-wide background: From T cells, B-cell-depleted T cells, or PBMCs came the material, which was cDNA or gDNA.

Germline CDR1 is MGHRA and CDR2 is YSYEKL. The CDR3 runs to 15 residues. V was shortened by 3 bases and J by 2 bases, with 14 bases between the two germline ends. The assay was immunoSEQ multiplex PCR, and TCRdb's table has in-frame clones only and misses some. Of around 330,000 clones in the sample, about 85% were seen once. Sequencing was carried out using PBMCs or T cells enriched from blood (not recorded which). The V gene is TRBV4-1, the J gene TRBJ2-7; a weak D match, TRBD1 (6 bases). This TCR came from a woman in her 30s who had been exposed to COVID-19. The CDR3 region is CASSHTGWGTYEQYF. CDR3 coding DNA: TGCGCCAGCAGCCACACAGGGTGGGGGACCTACGAGCAGTACTTC.